The T cell receptor (beta chain) described here comes from a study of blood T cell repertoires in COVID-19. Study information: The samples span acute and convalescent COVID-19 from the United States, Italy and Spain.

Germline loops: CDR1 SGHTA, CDR2 FQGTGA. The V gene end was trimmed by 0 bases and the J gene end by 9 bases; junction bases not matched to a gene: 4. This CDR3 is 15 amino acids long. Sequencing used immunoSEQ multiplex PCR; TCRdb keeps in-frame clones, though not all of them. This table has over 150,000 clones, around four fifths appearing once. Input material: peripheral blood. The rearrangement links TRBV7-3 to TRBJ2-1; 11 nucleotides match TRBD2. The receptor comes from a woman over 75 with COVID-19, enrolled during active disease. CDR3 loop: CASSLTLAGAGEQFF. The CDR3, as DNA: TGTGCCAGCAGCTTAACACTAGCGGGAGCGGGTGAGCAGTTCTTC.